This T cell receptor beta chain was captured by sequencing in a study of cytotoxic CD8 clonotypes in ibrutinib-treated CLL. Whole-study context: Partial responders approximately 25, complete 2; roughly 12 progressed and around 15 stayed in remission by median around 6 years.

Study-level findings and limits: Treatment saw public clonotypes, which were uncommon, either contract or stay stable. Baseline clonality was higher than in age-matched healthy donors and moved in step with circulating CD8+ T-cell counts.

The protocol was immunoSEQ multiplex PCR, while the TCRdb copy is restricted to in-frame clones and leaves out a portion. The table shows 50,000 or so clones, with about three fifths occurring only once. The germline V gene encodes CDR1 KGHSH and CDR2 LQKENI. Trimming took 3 bases from V and 6 from J, leaving 18 bases between them. This CDR3 contains 15 residues. As to this clone: Its antigen is unidentified.

Sequencing used PBMCs, obtained after 24 months of ibrutinib treatment. This TCR came from a human donor with chronic lymphocytic leukemia. J is TRBJ2-7 and V is TRBV18, with D possibly TRBD1 on 5 matching bases. The CDR3 is CASSPSTWGLSEQYF. CDR3 DNA: TGTGCCAGCTCACCCAGTACTTGGGGCCTATCCGAGCAGTACTTC.